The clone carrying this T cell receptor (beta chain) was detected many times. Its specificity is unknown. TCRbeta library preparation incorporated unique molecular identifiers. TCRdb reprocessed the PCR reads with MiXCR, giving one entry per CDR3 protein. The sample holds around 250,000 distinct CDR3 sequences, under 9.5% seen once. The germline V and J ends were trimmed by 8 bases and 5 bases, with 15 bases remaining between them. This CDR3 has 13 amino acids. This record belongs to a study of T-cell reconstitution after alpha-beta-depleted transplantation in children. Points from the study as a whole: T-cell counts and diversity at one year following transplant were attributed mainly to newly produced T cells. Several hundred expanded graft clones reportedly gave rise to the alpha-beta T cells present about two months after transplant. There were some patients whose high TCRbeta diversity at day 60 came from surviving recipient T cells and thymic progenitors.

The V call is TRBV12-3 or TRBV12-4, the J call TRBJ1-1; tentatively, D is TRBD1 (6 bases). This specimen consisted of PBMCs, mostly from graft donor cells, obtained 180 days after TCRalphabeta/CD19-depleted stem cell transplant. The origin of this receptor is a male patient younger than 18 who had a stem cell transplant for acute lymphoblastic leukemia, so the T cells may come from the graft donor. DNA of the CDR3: TGTGCCAGCCTAGACAGGAAAGGAACTGAAGCTTTCTTT. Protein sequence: CASLDRKGTEAFF.